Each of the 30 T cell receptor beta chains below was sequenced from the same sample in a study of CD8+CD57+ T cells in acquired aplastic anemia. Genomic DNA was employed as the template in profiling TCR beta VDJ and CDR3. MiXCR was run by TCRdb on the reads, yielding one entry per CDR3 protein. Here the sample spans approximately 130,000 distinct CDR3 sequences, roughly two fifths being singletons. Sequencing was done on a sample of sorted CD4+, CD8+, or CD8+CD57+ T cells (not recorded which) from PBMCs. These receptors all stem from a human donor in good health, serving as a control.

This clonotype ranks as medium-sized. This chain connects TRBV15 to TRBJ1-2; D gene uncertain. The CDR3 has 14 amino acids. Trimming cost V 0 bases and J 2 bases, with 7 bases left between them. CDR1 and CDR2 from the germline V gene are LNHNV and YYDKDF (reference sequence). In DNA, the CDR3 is TGTGCCACCAGCAGAGATAAGGGAAACTATGGCTACACCTTC. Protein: CATSRDKGNYGYTF.

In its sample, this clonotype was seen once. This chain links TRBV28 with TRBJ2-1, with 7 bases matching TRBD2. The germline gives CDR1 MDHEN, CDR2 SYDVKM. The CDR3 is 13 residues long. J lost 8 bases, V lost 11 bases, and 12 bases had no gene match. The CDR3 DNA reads TGTGCCGGCTCGACTAGCAGTGTCGATGAGCAGTTCTTC. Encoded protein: CAGSTSSVDEQFF.

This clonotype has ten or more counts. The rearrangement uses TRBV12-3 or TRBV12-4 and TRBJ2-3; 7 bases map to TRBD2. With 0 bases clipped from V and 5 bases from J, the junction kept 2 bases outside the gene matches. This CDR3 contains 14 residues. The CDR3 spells CASSLAGGIDTQYF. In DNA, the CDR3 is TGTGCCAGCAGTTTAGCGGGGGGGATAGATACGCAGTATTTT.

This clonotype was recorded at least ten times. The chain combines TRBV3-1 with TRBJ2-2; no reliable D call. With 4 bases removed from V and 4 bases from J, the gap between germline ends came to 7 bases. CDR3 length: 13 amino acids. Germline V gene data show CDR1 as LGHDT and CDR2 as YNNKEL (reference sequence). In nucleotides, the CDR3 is TGTGCCAGCAGCCTCTCAACCACCGGGGAGCTGTTTTTT. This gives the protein CASSLSTTGELFF.

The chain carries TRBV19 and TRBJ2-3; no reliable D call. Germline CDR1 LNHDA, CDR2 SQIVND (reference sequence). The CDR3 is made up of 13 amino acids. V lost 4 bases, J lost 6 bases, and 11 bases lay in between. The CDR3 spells CASSTQQTDTQYF. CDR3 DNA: TGTGCCAGTAGTACTCAACAGACCGATACGCAGTATTTT.

The CDR3 loop is CASSVGQTDTQYF. In nucleotides, the CDR3 is TGTGCCAGCAGTGTAGGGCAGACAGATACGCAGTATTTT. The V and J genes are TRBV2 and TRBJ2-3; D is unresolved. This CDR3 is built from 13 residues. Trimming removed 4 bases from V and 3 bases from J, with 8 bases in between. Germline values: CDR1 SNHLY, CDR2 FYNNEI.

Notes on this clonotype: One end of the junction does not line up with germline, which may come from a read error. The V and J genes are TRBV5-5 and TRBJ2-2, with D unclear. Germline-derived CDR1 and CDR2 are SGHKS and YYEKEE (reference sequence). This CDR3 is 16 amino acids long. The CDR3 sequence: CTSKIRHLTNTGELFF. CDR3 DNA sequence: TGTACCAGCAAAATCCGACATCTAACAAACACCGGGGAGCTGTTTTTT.

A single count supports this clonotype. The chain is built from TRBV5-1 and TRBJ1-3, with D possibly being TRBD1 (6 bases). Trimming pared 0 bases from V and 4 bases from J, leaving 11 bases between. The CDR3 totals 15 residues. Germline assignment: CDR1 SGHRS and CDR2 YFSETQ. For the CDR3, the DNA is TGCGCCAGCAGCTTGGAGGGGGGACGGGGAAACACCATATATTTT. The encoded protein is CASSLEGGRGNTIYF.

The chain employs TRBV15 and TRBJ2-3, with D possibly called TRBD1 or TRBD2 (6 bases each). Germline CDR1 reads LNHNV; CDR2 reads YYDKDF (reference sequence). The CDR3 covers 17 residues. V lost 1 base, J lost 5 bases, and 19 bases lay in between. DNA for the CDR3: TGTGCCACCAGCAGAGGGGCTAGTGGGGGGCGGGGAGATACGCAGTATTTT. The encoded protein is CATSRGASGGRGDTQYF.

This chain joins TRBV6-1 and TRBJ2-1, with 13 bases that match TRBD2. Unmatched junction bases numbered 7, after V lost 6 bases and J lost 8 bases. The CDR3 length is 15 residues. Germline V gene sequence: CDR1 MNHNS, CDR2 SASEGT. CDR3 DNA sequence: TGTGCCAGCAGGTCCGGGACTAGCGGGATGGATGAGCAGTTCTTC. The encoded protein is CASRSGTSGMDEQFF.

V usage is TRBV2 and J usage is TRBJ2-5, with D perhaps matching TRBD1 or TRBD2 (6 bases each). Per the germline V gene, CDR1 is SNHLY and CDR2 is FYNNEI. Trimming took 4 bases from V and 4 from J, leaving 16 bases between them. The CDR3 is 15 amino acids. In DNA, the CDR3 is TGTGCCAGCAGTGTCCCCGAAGGGGGGCGAGAGACCCAGTACTTC. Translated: CASSVPEGGRETQYF.

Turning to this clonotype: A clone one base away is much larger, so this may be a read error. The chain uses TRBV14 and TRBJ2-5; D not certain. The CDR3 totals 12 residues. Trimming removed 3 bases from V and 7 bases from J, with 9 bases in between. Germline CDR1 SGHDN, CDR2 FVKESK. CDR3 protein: CASSHYSGTQYF. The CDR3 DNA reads TGTGCCAGCAGCCACTATAGTGGGACCCAGTACTTC.

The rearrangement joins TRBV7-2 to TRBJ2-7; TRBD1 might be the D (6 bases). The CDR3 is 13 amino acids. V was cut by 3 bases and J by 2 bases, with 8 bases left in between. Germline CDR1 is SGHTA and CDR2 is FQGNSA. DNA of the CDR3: TGTGCCAGCAGCTTTACAGGGCCCTACGAGCAGTACTTC. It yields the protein CASSFTGPYEQYF.

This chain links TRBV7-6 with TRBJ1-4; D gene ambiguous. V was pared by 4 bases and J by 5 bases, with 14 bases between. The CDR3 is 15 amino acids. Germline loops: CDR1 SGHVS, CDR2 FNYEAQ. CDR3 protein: CASSSRQQVNEKLFF. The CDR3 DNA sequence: TGTGCCAGCAGCTCGCGGCAGCAAGTGAATGAAAAACTGTTTTTT.

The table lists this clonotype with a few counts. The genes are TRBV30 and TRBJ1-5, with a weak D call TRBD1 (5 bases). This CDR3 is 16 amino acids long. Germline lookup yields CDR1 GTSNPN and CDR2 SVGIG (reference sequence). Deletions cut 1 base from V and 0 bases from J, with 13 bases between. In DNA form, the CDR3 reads TGTGCCTGGAGTGCGGGGACGGGGTTTAGCAATCAGCCCCAGCATTTT. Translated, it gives CAWSAGTGFSNQPQHF.

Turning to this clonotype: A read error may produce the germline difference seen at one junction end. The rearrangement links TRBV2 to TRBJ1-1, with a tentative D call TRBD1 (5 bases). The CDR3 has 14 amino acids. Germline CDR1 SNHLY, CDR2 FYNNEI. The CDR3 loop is CASKGSGSFTEAFF. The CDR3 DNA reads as TGCGCCAGCAAGGGGTCAGGGTCGTTCACTGAAGCTTTCTTT.

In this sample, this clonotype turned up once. The CDR3 DNA reads as TGTGCCTGGACTCGAGGGCTAGCGGGGAGCACAGATACGCAGTATTTT. Its translation: CAWTRGLAGSTDTQYF. The chain uses TRBV14 and TRBJ2-3; TRBD2 aligns across 9 bases. Germline CDR1 and CDR2: SGHDN and FVKESK. This CDR3 has 16 amino acids. With V trimmed by 11 bases and J by 0 bases, 12 bases remained unmatched.

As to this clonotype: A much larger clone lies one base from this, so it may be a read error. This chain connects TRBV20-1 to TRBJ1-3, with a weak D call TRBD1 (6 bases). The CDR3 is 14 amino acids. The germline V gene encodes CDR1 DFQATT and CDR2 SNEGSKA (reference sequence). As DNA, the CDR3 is TGCAGTGCTAGACAGGGGAACTCTGGAAACACCACATATTTT. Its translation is CSARQGNSGNTTYF.

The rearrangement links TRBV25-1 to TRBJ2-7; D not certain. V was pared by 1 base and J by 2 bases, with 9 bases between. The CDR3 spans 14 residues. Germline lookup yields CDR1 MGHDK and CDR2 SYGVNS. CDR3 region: CASSESGEAYEQYF. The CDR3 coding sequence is TGTGCCAGCAGTGAATCGGGCGAGGCCTACGAGCAGTACTTC.

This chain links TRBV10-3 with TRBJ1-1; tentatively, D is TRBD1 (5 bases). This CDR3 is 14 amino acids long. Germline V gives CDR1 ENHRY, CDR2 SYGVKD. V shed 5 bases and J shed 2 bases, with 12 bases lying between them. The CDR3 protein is CAISKGTANTEAFF. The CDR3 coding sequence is TGTGCCATCAGTAAGGGGACGGCTAACACTGAAGCTTTCTTT.

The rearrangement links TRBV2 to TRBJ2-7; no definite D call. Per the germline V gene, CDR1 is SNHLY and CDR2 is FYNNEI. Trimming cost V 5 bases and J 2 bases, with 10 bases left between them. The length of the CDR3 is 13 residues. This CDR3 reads CASSPKVTYEQYF. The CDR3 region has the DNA TGTGCCAGCAGTCCCAAGGTAACCTACGAGCAGTACTTC.

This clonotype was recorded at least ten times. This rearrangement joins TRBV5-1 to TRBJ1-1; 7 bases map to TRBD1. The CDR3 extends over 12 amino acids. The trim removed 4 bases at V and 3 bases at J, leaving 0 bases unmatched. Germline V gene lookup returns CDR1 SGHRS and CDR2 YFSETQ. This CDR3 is CASSGTDTEAFF. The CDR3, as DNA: TGCGCCAGCAGCGGGACAGACACTGAAGCTTTCTTT.

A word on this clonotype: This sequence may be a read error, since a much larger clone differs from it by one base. CDR3: CASIPGSGTYNEQFF. CDR3 nucleotides: TGTGCCAGCATCCCGGGAAGCGGCACCTACAATGAGCAGTTCTTC. This chain joins TRBV11-1 and TRBJ2-1, with D perhaps matching TRBD2 (5 bases). Germline V gene lookup returns CDR1 SGHAT and CDR2 FQDESV (reference sequence). This CDR3 spans 15 amino acids. V was pared by 7 bases and J by 2 bases, with 15 bases between.

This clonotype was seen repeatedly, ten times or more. The CDR3 nucleotides are TGCGCCAGCAGCCCTCGACTAGCGGGAGGTTCTGGGGCCAACGTCCTGACTTTC. This translates into CASSPRLAGGSGANVLTF. The V call is TRBV4-1, the J call TRBJ2-6, with 13 bases matching TRBD2. In germline, CDR1 is MGHRA, CDR2 YSYEKL. Losses at the gene ends were 4 bases for V and 1 base for J; bases not matched to a gene: 4. This CDR3 is 18 amino acids long.

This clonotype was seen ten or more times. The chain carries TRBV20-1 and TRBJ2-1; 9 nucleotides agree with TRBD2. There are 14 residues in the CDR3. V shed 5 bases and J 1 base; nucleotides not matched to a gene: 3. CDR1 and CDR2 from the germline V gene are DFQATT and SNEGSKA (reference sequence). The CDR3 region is CSARLADSYNEQFF. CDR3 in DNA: TGCAGTGCTCGACTAGCGGATTCCTACAATGAGCAGTTCTTC.

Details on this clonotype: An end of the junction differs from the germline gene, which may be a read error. The CDR3 DNA reads as TGTGCCGGCAGCTTAGAGGCGGCAATAAAATACAATGAGCAGTTCTTC. It yields the protein CAGSLEAAIKYNEQFF. The chain has TRBV11-2 and TRBJ2-1; no reliable D call. Germline V gene sequence: CDR1 SGHAT, CDR2 FQNNGV. The CDR3 sequence is 16 residues long.

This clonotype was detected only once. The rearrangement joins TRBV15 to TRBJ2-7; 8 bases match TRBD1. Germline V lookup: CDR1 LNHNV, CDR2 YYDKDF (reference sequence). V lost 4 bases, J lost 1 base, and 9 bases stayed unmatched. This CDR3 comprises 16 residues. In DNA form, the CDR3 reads TGTGCCACCAGCACTAACAGGACAGGGATGTCCTACGAGCAGTACTTC. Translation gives CATSTNRTGMSYEQYF. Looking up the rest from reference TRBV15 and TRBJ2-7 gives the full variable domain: DAMVIQNPRYQVTQFGKPVTLSCSQTLNHNVMYWYQQKSSQAPKLLFHYYDKDFNNEADTPDNFQSRRPNTSFCFLDIRSPGLGDTAMYLCATSTNRTGMSYEQYFGPGTRLTVT.

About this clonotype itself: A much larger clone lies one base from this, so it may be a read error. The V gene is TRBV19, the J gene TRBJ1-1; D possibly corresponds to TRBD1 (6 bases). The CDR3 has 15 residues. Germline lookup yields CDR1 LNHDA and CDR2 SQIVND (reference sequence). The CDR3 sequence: CAGSNLIQGSTEAFF. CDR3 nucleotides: TGTGCCGGTAGTAACTTAATACAGGGTTCGACGGAAGCTTTCTTT. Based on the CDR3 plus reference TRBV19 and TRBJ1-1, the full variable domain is DGGITQSPKYLFRKEGQNVTLSCEQNLNHDAMYWYRQDPGQGLRLIYYSQIVNDFQKGDIAEGYSVSREKKESFPLTVTSAQKNPTAFYLCAGSNLIQGSTEAFFGQGTRLTVV.

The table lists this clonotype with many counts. CDR3 residues: CSAKASYEQYF. As DNA, the CDR3 is TGCAGTGCTAAAGCTAGCTACGAGCAGTACTTC. The V gene is TRBV20-1, the J gene TRBJ2-7; D call uncertain. The length of the CDR3 is 11 residues. Germline lookup yields CDR1 DFQATT and CDR2 SNEGSKA (reference sequence). V was trimmed by 4 bases and J by 3 bases, leaving 7 bases between them.

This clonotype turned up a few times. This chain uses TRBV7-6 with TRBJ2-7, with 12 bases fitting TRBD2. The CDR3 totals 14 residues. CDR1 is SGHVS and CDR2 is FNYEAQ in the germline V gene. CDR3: CASGLLAGGGEQYF. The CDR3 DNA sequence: TGTGCTAGCGGATTACTAGCGGGGGGAGGCGAGCAGTACTTC.